This passage covers 9 T cell receptor beta chains from one sample sequenced in a study of identical twins. Via MiXCR, TCRdb re-called the 5' RACE reads, giving one row per CDR3 protein. The table includes some 1,600,000 distinct CDR3 sequences, 32% detected once. Input material: cord blood. These TCRs come from a newborn girl in good health.

V is TRBV20-1 and J is TRBJ1-1, with no clear D. The CDR3 contains 14 residues. V was trimmed by 1 base and J by 3 bases, leaving 12 bases between them. Germline lookup yields CDR1 DFQATT and CDR2 SNEGSKA (reference sequence). CDR3 DNA: TGCAGTGCTAGAGGCGATGCTAGGGACACTGAAGCTTTCTTT. It translates to CSARGDARDTEAFF.

This chain connects TRBV24-1 to TRBJ2-1, with 10 bases aligning to TRBD2. Losses at the gene ends were 3 bases for V and 0 bases for J; bases not matched to a gene: 7. The CDR3 has 18 residues. The germline CDR1 and CDR2 sequences are KGHDR and SFDVKD. The CDR3 loop is CATSDHGTSASSYNEQFF. The CDR3 DNA reads as TGTGCCACCAGTGATCACGGGACTAGCGCCAGCTCCTACAATGAGCAGTTCTTC.

V gene TRBV11-2 combines with J gene TRBJ2-4; perhaps TRBD2 as D (5 bases). This CDR3 is 17 amino acids long. V was cut by 1 base and J by 4 bases, with 17 bases left in between. Germline V gene sequence: CDR1 SGHAT, CDR2 FQNNGV. CDR3 coding DNA: TGTGCCAGCAGCTTAGGAGGCACTCCCCGGGGTAAAAACATTCAGTACTTC. Protein product: CASSLGGTPRGKNIQYF.

This clonotype was detected only a few times. The chain couples TRBV20-1 to TRBJ1-5; D possibly corresponds to TRBD1 (6 bases). The V end lost 4 bases, the J end lost 5 bases, and 15 bases lay between the germline ends. This CDR3 contains 14 residues. Germline lookup yields CDR1 DFQATT and CDR2 SNEGSKA (reference sequence). Written as DNA, the CDR3 is TGCAGTGCTACGGTTGGGGGCGCGGATCAGCCCCAGCATTTT. Protein sequence: CSATVGGADQPQHF.

This rearrangement joins TRBV19 to TRBJ1-2, with 7 bases that match TRBD1. This CDR3 comprises 14 residues. CDR1 is LNHDA, CDR2 SQIVND, per germline (reference sequence). V gave up 1 base and J gave up 6 bases; unmatched junction bases: 5. The CDR3 spells CASSIGGQVDGYTF. CDR3 bases: TGTGCCAGTAGTATAGGCGGACAGGTTGATGGCTACACCTTC.

V and J are TRBV19 and TRBJ1-1, with TRBD1 matching 12 bases. The J segment lost 11 bases and the V segment lost 7 bases, leaving 14 bases of the junction unmatched. There are 15 residues in the CDR3. Per the germline V gene, CDR1 is LNHDA and CDR2 is SQIVND (reference sequence). The CDR3 sequence is CASTTTGTGGRVAFF. Here the CDR3 DNA reads TGTGCCAGTACCACTACCGGGACAGGGGGCCGAGTCGCTTTCTTT.

This clonotype was counted ten times or more. The chain links TRBV11-2 to TRBJ2-3; TRBD2 matches at 10 bases. Germline CDR1 is SGHAT and CDR2 is FQNNGV. With V trimmed by 6 bases and J by 2 bases, 8 bases remained unmatched. The CDR3 length is 16 residues. DNA of the CDR3: TGTGCCAGCAGTCGCGGACTAGCGGCCTCCACAGATACGCAGTATTTT. Amino acids: CASSRGLAASTDTQYF.

This clonotype was detected only a few times. J is TRBJ2-1 and V is TRBV10-3, with 7 positions matching TRBD2. The CDR3 sequence is 13 residues long. V gave up 1 base and J gave up 6 bases; unmatched junction bases: 0. CDR1 is ENHRY and CDR2 is SYGVKD in the germline V gene. CDR3 sequence (DNA): TGTGCCATCAGTGAGTGGGGGGGCAATGAGCAGTTCTTC. Protein: CAISEWGGNEQFF.

This clonotype was counted between two and nine times. J is TRBJ1-4 and V is TRBV6-5; 8 bases match TRBD1. The V gene end was trimmed by 0 bases and the J gene end by 5 bases; junction bases not matched to a gene: 14. CDR3 size: 19 residues. Germline CDR1 and CDR2: MNHEY and SVGAGI. The CDR3 DNA follows: TGTGCCAGCAGTTACTCTCGATCGATCATGACAGGGGCAAATGAAAAACTGTTTTTT. It specifies CASSYSRSIMTGANEKLFF.